The 27 T cell receptor beta chains listed next were all sequenced from one sample in a study of blood T cell repertoires in COVID-19 (dated by TCRdb to the early 2020s). The library came from the immunoSEQ multiplex PCR assay. Entries here come from immuneACCESS through TCRdb and include only in-frame sequences with V and J called. Some clones fail to appear in such tables; in the studies checked, an unresolved V gene covers under half of the shortfall, and the cause of the remainder is unknown. This sample comprises 85,000 to 95,000 clones, about 86% of them detected only once. The ten largest clonotypes hold roughly a sixth of the sample. Sequences were obtained from peripheral blood. The receptors shown here come from a woman aged 80 or over with acute or convalescent COVID-19.

V gene TRBV19 combines with J gene TRBJ2-1, with 11 bases aligning to TRBD2. This CDR3 spans 16 amino acids. Trimming took 6 bases from V and 6 from J; bases not matched to a gene: 10. CDR1 is LNHDA, CDR2 SQIVND, per germline (reference sequence). The CDR3 sequence: CASRETPSGGFNEQFF. DNA for the CDR3: TGTGCCAGTAGAGAGACCCCTAGCGGGGGGTTCAATGAGCAGTTCTTC.

The J gene is TRBJ1-4, the V gene TRBV5-1; 8 nucleotides match TRBD1. With 4 bases clipped from V and 7 bases from J, the junction kept 6 bases outside the gene matches. There are 14 residues in the CDR3. Germline values: CDR1 SGHRS, CDR2 YFSETQ. In nucleotides, the CDR3 is TGCGCCAGCAGCCCGAGACAGGGGTCTGAAAAACTGTTTTTT. This translates into CASSPRQGSEKLFF.

The chain has TRBV9 and TRBJ2-7, with TRBD2 matching 9 bases. From germline, CDR1 is SGDLS and CDR2 YYNGEE. CDR3 length equals 16 residues. V gave up 4 bases and J gave up 3 bases; unmatched junction bases: 11. DNA for the CDR3: TGTGCCAGCAGCCTCGCCGGCGGGGGGGCTATCTACGAGCAGTACTTC. Translated, it gives CASSLAGGGAIYEQYF.

The chain links TRBV28 to TRBJ2-3; 7 nucleotides line up with TRBD1. The CDR3 sequence is 18 residues long. V trimming: 2 bases; J trimming: 2 bases; junction bases outside the gene matches: 13. Germline CDR1 MDHEN, CDR2 SYDVKM. In nucleotides, the CDR3 is TGTGCCAGCAGTTTAGCCCGCCCACAGGGGCGTGACACAGATACGCAGTATTTT. As protein: CASSLARPQGRDTDTQYF. The whole variable domain, remainder taken from reference TRBV28 and TRBJ2-3, is DVKVTQSSRYLVKRTGEKVFLECVQDMDHENMFWYRQDPGLGLRLIYFSYDVKMKEKGDIPEGYSVSREKKERFSLILESASTNQTSMYLCASSLARPQGRDTDTQYFGPGTRLTVL.

This clone has just a few counts. This sequence joins TRBV27 and TRBJ1-1; 10 nucleotides agree with TRBD1. Germline trimming cut 3 bases from V and 6 bases from J; bases unmatched to any gene: 1. The CDR3 is 13 amino acids. The germline V gene has CDR1 MNHEY and CDR2 SMNVEV (reference sequence). The CDR3 DNA follows: TGTGCCAGCAGTTTGGGACAGGGGTCTGAAGCTTTCTTT. It yields the protein CASSLGQGSEAFF.

This chain uses TRBV2 with TRBJ1-5, with D perhaps TRBD1 (6 bases). The CDR3 extends over 11 amino acids. Per the germline V gene, CDR1 is SNHLY and CDR2 is FYNNEI. V gave up 11 bases and J gave up 6 bases, with 11 bases separating them. The CDR3 sequence: CAAGGGQPQHF. DNA for the CDR3: TGTGCCGCGGGAGGGGGTCAGCCCCAGCATTTT.

The rearrangement uses TRBV10-2 and TRBJ1-1; D is undetermined. V was shortened by 8 bases and J by 3 bases, with 16 bases between the two germline ends. Germline values: CDR1 WSHSY, CDR2 SAAADI. The CDR3 runs to 14 residues. The DNA of the CDR3 is TGCGCCAGCGGGCGGGGAGGGTTGGACACTGAAGCTTTCTTT. Amino acids: CASGRGGLDTEAFF.

This clone turned up a few times. V is TRBV29-1 and J is TRBJ1-2; 12 positions agree with TRBD1. Germline V gives CDR1 SQVTM, CDR2 ANQGSEA. The CDR3 extends over 13 amino acids. After removal of 4 bases from V and 8 bases from J, the junction contained 5 bases not matched to a gene. The CDR3 sequence: CSVVGQGAWGYTF. DNA of the CDR3: TGCAGCGTTGTGGGACAGGGGGCGTGGGGCTACACCTTC. Together with reference TRBV29-1 and TRBJ1-2, the CDR3 gives the full variable domain: SAVISQKPSRDICQRGTSLTIQCQVDSQVTMMFWYRQQPGQSLTLIATANQGSEATYESGFVIDKFPISRPNLTFSTLTVSNMSPEDSSIYLCSVVGQGAWGYTFGSGTRLTVV.

The chain is built from TRBV23-1 and TRBJ2-7; 10 bases fit TRBD1. TRBV23-1 falls under the ORF class, with uncertain function. The ends lost 4 bases at V and 3 bases at J; junction bases unmatched: 9. The CDR3 has 16 amino acids. The CDR3 sequence is CASSLPRGQGFYEQYF. CDR3 DNA: TGCGCCAGCAGTCTTCCAAGGGGACAGGGGTTCTACGAGCAGTACTTC.

This rearrangement joins TRBV7-9 to TRBJ1-2, with 8 bases matching TRBD1. V lost 7 bases, J lost 4 bases, and 8 bases stayed unmatched. This CDR3 comprises 14 residues. Germline-derived CDR1 and CDR2 are SEHNR and FQNEAQ (reference sequence). This chain's CDR3 is CASTKDRGPYGYTF. The CDR3 DNA reads as TGTGCCAGCACAAAAGACAGGGGACCCTATGGCTACACCTTC.

Details on this clone: Its ends do not fully match the called genes, so a read error is possible. This chain joins TRBV10-3 and TRBJ2-7; TRBD1 aligns across 7 bases. CDR3 length equals 11 residues. Germline CDR1 is ENHRY and CDR2 is SYGVKD. The CDR3 DNA is TGTGCCATCAGTGATGGGGTCGCAGGGGGCTTC. Protein sequence: CAISDGVAGGF.

The rearrangement uses TRBV4-1 and TRBJ2-5; 9 bases line up with TRBD2. The CDR3 consists of 17 residues. The ends lost 3 bases at V and 4 bases at J; junction bases unmatched: 12. Germline V gene data show CDR1 as MGHRA and CDR2 as YSYEKL. CDR3: CASSHSVARGGIETQYF. The CDR3 DNA reads as TGCGCCAGCAGCCACTCTGTCGCGCGGGGGGGCATAGAGACCCAGTACTTC.

The chain has TRBV6-2 or TRBV6-3 and TRBJ1-1; D not resolved. V lost 5 bases and J lost 1, with 11 bases in between. Per the germline V gene, CDR1 is MNHEY and CDR2 is SVGEGT. CDR3 length: 14 residues. CDR3 protein: CASSIMRGNTEAFF. The CDR3 bases are TGTGCCAGCAGTATTATGCGAGGGAACACTGAAGCTTTCTTT.

The rearrangement joins TRBV10-2 to TRBJ1-1; 8 nucleotides agree with TRBD1. The germline V gene encodes CDR1 WSHSY and CDR2 SAAADI. Unmatched junction bases numbered 7, after V lost 7 bases and J lost 3 bases. The CDR3 length is 14 residues. The CDR3 coding sequence is TGCGCCAGCAAAGACAGGGGCGGGGACACTGAAGCTTTCTTT. Its protein is CASKDRGGDTEAFF.

This clone came up once. The CDR3 region is CASSPLQRRAFF. CDR3 DNA sequence: TGTGCCAGCAGCCCCTTACAAAGGAGAGCTTTCTTT. The rearrangement uses TRBV28 and TRBJ1-1, with D hard to call. The CDR3 runs 12 residues. From germline, CDR1 is MDHEN and CDR2 SYDVKM. The ends were cut back, 6 bases at V and 10 bases at J, with 15 bases in the middle.

The chain uses TRBV6-5 and TRBJ2-7, with TRBD2 as a possible D gene (5 bases). Trimming shortened V by 5 bases and J by 6 bases, and 20 bases separated the two germline ends. Germline V gene data show CDR1 as MNHEY and CDR2 as SVGAGI. This CDR3 comprises 15 residues. CDR3 loop: CASSRGSKKTLEQYF. The CDR3 DNA sequence: TGTGCCAGCAGTCGCGGGTCTAAAAAAACCCTCGAGCAGTACTTC.

This clone was observed a few times. The rearrangement uses TRBV5-4 and TRBJ1-3; no definite D call. Trimming removed 4 bases at V and 0 bases at J, with 11 bases between. This CDR3 has 15 amino acids. Germline CDR1 is SGHNT and CDR2 is YYREEE (reference sequence). CDR3 DNA sequence: TGTGCCAGCAGCGGCGGCCGGGACTCTGGAAACACCATATATTTT. Protein product: CASSGGRDSGNTIYF.

This clone was seen only once. The CDR3 region has the DNA TGCGCCAGCAGCTTGGCGGAGCAGGGGTATTCACCCCTCCACTTT. It encodes CASSLAEQGYSPLHF. The genes are TRBV5-1 and TRBJ1-6, with D perhaps TRBD1 (6 bases). The CDR3 loop spans 15 amino acids. Germline lookup yields CDR1 SGHRS and CDR2 YFSETQ. V was pared by 0 bases and J by 8 bases, with 12 bases between.

The V and J genes are TRBV2 and TRBJ2-7; D might be TRBD1 (5 bases). The CDR3 length is 15 residues. Germline assignment: CDR1 SNHLY and CDR2 FYNNEI. V was trimmed by 5 bases and J by 3 bases, leaving 17 bases between them. The CDR3 loop reads CASSPSGAVYYEQYF. Written as DNA, the CDR3 is TGTGCCAGCAGTCCCTCTGGGGCCGTGTACTACGAGCAGTACTTC.

CDR3 in amino acids: CASSLAGGRSNNEQFF. The CDR3 DNA reads TGTGCCAGCAGCTTAGCGGGGGGGCGCTCGAACAATGAGCAGTTCTTC. The chain carries TRBV5-4 and TRBJ2-1; 10 nucleotides align to TRBD2. After removal of 2 bases from V and 5 bases from J, the junction contained 7 bases not matched to a gene. Germline assignment: CDR1 SGHNT and CDR2 YYREEE (reference sequence). This CDR3 contains 16 residues. Looking up the rest from reference TRBV5-4 and TRBJ2-1 gives the full variable domain: ETGVTQSPTHLIKTRGQQVTLRCSSQSGHNTVSWYQQALGQGPQFIFQYYREEENGRGNFPPRFSGLQFPNYSSELNVNALELDDSALYLCASSLAGGRSNNEQFFGPGTRLTVL.

The chain uses TRBV28 and TRBJ1-6; 10 bases are shared with TRBD1. CDR1 is MDHEN, CDR2 SYDVKM, per germline. Unmatched junction bases numbered 2, after V lost 6 bases and J lost 6 bases. CDR3 length equals 14 residues. The CDR3 nucleotides read TGTGCCAGCAGCCGGACAGGGGGTAATTCACCCCTCCACTTT. It encodes CASSRTGGNSPLHF.

The chain couples TRBV5-1 to TRBJ2-1; 8 nucleotides line up with TRBD2. The CDR3 spans 16 residues. Germline loops: CDR1 SGHRS, CDR2 YFSETQ. Trimming at V came to 0 bases and at J to 7 bases, leaving 9 bases not matched to a gene. CDR3 region: CASSLAPAGAGNEQFF. The DNA for the CDR3 is TGCGCCAGCAGCTTGGCCCCAGCGGGGGCGGGGAATGAGCAGTTCTTC.

This sequence joins TRBV24-1 and TRBJ1-5, with 7 bases fitting TRBD1. V shed 5 bases, J shed 4 bases, and the junction held 4 bases outside the gene matches. The CDR3 totals 14 residues. Germline CDR1 reads KGHDR; CDR2 reads SFDVKD. The CDR3 DNA is TGTGCCACCAGTGCGACAGGGAGAAATCAGCCCCAGCATTTT. It is translated as CATSATGRNQPQHF.

The rearrangement uses TRBV21-1 and TRBJ2-7; no DNA check was done on the table's D call, TRBD2. TRBV21-1 is listed as a pseudogene. The CDR3 length is 11 residues. The CDR3 is CASPQTSEQYF. CDR3 nucleotides: TGTGCCAGCCCGCAAACTTCCGAGCAGTACTTC.

V and J are TRBV5-1 and TRBJ1-2, with a possible D match to TRBD1 (5 bases). The length of the CDR3 is 13 residues. The V gene lost 0 bases and the J gene lost 4 bases, with 7 bases spanning the gap. CDR1 is SGHRS, CDR2 YFSETQ, per germline. CDR3 nucleotide sequence: TGCGCCAGCAGCTTGGTAGGGGTCTATGGCTACACCTTC. Translated, it gives CASSLVGVYGYTF.

This clone was seen a few times. The V call is TRBV15, the J call TRBJ2-3; TRBD1 matches 7 bases. Per the germline V gene, CDR1 is LNHNV and CDR2 is YYDKDF (reference sequence). V was pared by 0 bases and J by 1 base, with 7 bases of the junction left unmatched. CDR3 length: 17 amino acids. CDR3 sequence reads: CATSRDLAGGRTDTQYF. CDR3 nucleotide sequence: TGTGCCACCAGCAGAGATTTGGCAGGGGGTCGCACAGATACGCAGTATTTT.

This chain links TRBV2 with TRBJ1-1; 9 positions agree with TRBD1. V shed 7 bases and J 0 bases; nucleotides not matched to a gene: 3. The CDR3 covers 14 residues. The germline V gene has CDR1 SNHLY and CDR2 FYNNEI. CDR3 nucleotide sequence: TGTGCCAGCAAGGGGGACAGGGTGAACACTGAAGCTTTCTTT. Translating gives CASKGDRVNTEAFF. Variable domain in full (rest from reference TRBV2 and TRBJ1-1): EPEVTQTPSHQVTQMGQEVILRCVPISNHLYFYWYRQILGQKVEFLVSFYNNEISEKSEIFDDQFSVERPDGSNFTLKIRSTKLEDSAMYFCASKGDRVNTEAFFGQGTRLTVV.